This T cell receptor beta chain was recorded in a study of CD8 T cells in ankylosing spondylitis. Study-level results: A number of the motif variants had already been described in reactive arthritis synovial fluid and blood.

Trimming took off 0 bases at V and 6 bases at J, with 5 bases between the two ends. Per germline, CDR1 GTSNPN and CDR2 SVGIG (reference sequence). The CDR3 extends over 12 amino acids. One entry per CDR3 protein, called by TCRdb with MiXCR from the 5' RACE reads. In the table there are approximately 250,000 distinct CDR3 sequences, 8% to 11% of which are singletons. This clonotype was observed at least ten times. Its antigen is still unknown. The genes are TRBV30 and TRBJ2-2; unclear D gene. Sequencing was performed on blood, either unsorted or a sorted T cell fraction (not recorded which). The source is a male donor with ankylosing spondylitis or in good health (not recorded which). In nucleotides, the CDR3 is TGTGCCTGGAGTGTAAGGTCCGGGGAGCTGTTTTTT. Encoded protein: CAWSVRSGELFF.